Reported below is one TCR beta chain. Its cognate antigen is unknown. The time point: week 23, last vaccination. With topical imiquimod, each dose of the vaccine consisted of 300 ug of mutant IDH1 20-mer peptide. The donors' diagnosis was new WHO grade 3 or 4 astrocytoma that was IDH1-mutant and ATRX-lost. The data were obtained in a study of a mutant IDH1 vaccine in newly diagnosed glioma. Across the study: Vaccination started 4-6 weeks after radiotherapy alone, or with temozolomide cycles. Patients were pretreated with radiotherapy, temozolomide, or both, mostly both.

This CDR3 comprises 13 residues. The germline V gene encodes CDR1 SGHNT and CDR2 YENEEA. Trimming shortened V by 4 bases and J by 7 bases, and 14 bases separated the two germline ends. Repertoires were generated with immunoSEQ multiplex PCR, while TCRdb's copy carries only in-frame clones and drops some. The sample has 70,000 to 90,000 clones, approximately 85% seen once. This specimen was PBMCs, taken from a glioma patient whose treatment included an IDH1 peptide vaccine. The TCR sequence derives from a man aged 30 to 39 with glioma. Some clones in this sample may be carry-over from other donors' samples. The chain couples TRBV11-3 to TRBJ2-7; D unclear. The CDR3 coding sequence is TGTGCCAGCAGCTCCGGGTCCCTGCGGGAGCAGTACTTC. Protein: CASSSGSLREQYF.